The T cell receptor beta chain described here comes from a study of T-cell memory formation after mild COVID-19. This clonotype was counted between two and nine times. TCR alpha and TCR beta cDNA libraries carrying sample barcodes and UMIs came from 5'RACE with constant-segment primers. MiXCR was run by TCRdb on the 5' RACE reads, yielding one entry per CDR3 protein. In the table there are about 57,000 distinct CDR3 sequences, roughly an eighth of which are singletons. The germline gives CDR1 LNHNV, CDR2 YYDKDF (reference sequence). Trimming cost V 8 bases and J 2 bases; bases outside gene matches: 9. The CDR3 runs to 14 residues.

Sequenced: PBMCs or a T cell subset sorted from them (not recorded which). This chain connects TRBV15 to TRBJ2-7; 7 positions agree with TRBD2. This clonotype originated in a young man who had mild COVID-19 (a few samples of this study predate the infection). Cell type and time point are not known. CDR3 residues: CATSRGEGTYEQYF. The CDR3 DNA follows: TGTGCCACCTCCCGGGGGGAGGGGACCTACGAGCAGTACTTC.